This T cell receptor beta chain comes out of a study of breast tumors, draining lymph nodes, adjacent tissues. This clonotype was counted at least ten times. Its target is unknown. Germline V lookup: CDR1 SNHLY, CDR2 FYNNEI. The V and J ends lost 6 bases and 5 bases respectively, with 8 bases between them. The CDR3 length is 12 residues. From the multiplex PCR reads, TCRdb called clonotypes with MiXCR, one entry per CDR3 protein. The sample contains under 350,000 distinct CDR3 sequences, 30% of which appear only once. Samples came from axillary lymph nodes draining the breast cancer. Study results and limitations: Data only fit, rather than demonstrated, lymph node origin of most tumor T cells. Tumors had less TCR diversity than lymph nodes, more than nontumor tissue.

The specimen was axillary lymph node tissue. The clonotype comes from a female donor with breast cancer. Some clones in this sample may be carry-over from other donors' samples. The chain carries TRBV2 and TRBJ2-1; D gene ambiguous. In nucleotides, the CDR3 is TGTGCCAGCAGAAGACTCGACAATGAGCAGTTCTTC. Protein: CASRRLDNEQFF.